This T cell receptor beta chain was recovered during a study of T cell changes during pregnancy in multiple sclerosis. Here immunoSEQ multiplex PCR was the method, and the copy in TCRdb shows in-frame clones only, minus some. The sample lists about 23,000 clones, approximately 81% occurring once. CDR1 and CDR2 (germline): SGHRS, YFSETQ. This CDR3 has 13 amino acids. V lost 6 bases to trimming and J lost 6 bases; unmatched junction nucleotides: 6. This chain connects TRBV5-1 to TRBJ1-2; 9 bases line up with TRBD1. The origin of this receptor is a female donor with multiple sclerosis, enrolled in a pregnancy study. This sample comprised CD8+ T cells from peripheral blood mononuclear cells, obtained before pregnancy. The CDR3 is CASKKTGGNGYTF. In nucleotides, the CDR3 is TGCGCCAGCAAGAAGACAGGGGGTAATGGCTACACCTTC. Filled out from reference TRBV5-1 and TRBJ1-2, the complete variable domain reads KAGVTQTPRYLIKTRGQQVTLSCSPISGHRSVSWYQQTPGQGLQFLFEYFSETQRNKGNFPGRFSGRQFSNSRSEMNVSTLELGDSALYLCASKKTGGNGYTFGSGTRLTVV.